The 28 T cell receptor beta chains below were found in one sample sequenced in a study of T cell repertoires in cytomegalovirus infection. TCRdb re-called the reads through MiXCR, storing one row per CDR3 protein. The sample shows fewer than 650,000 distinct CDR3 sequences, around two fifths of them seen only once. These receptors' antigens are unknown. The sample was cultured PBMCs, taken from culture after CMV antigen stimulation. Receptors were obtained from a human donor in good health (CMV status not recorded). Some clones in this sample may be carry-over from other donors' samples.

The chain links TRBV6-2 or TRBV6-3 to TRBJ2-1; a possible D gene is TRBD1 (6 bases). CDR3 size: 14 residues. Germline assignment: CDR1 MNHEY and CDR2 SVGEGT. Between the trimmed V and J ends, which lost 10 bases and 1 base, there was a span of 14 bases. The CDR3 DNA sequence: TGTGCCACCTCTACAGGGAATTCCTACAATGAGCAGTTCTTC. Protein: CATSTGNSYNEQFF.

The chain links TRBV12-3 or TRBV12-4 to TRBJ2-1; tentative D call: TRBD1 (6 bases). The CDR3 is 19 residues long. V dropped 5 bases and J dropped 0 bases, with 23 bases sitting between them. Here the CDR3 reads CASSGPPGTPFSSYNEQFF. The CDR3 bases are TGTGCCAGCAGTGGGCCGCCTGGGACACCTTTTAGCTCCTACAATGAGCAGTTCTTC.

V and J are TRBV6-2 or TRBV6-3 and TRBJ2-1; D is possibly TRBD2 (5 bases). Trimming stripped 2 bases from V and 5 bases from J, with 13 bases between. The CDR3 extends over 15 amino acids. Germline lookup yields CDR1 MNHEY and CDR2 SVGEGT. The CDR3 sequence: CASSYGNLRDNEQFF. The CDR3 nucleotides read TGTGCCAGCAGTTACGGGAATTTGAGGGACAATGAGCAGTTCTTC.

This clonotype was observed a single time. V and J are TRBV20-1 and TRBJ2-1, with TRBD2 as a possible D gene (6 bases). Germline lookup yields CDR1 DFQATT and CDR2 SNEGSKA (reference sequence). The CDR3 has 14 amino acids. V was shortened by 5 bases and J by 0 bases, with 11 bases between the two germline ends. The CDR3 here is CSAGRGGSYNEQFF. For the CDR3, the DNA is TGCAGTGCTGGGCGGGGAGGCTCCTACAATGAGCAGTTCTTC.

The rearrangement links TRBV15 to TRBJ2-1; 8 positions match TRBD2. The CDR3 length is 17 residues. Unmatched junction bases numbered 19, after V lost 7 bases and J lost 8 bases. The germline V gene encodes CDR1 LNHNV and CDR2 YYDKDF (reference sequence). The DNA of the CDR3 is TGTGCCACCACCTCCTTCGGGGGGGCTAAATCTATAGATGAGCAGTTCTTC. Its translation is CATTSFGGAKSIDEQFF.

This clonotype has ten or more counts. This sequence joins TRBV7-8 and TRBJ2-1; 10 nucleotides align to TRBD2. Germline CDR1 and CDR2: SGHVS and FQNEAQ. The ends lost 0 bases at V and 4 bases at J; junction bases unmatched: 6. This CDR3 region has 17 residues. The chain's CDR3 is CASSLARLAGQYNEQFF. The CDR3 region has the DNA TGTGCCAGCAGCTTAGCTAGACTAGCGGGCCAGTACAATGAGCAGTTCTTC. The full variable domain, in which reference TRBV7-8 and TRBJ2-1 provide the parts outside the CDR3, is GAGVSQSPRYKVAKRGQDVALRCDPISGHVSLFWYQQALGQGPEFLTYFQNEAQLDKSGLPSDRFFAERPEGSVSTLKIQRTQQEDSAVYLCASSLARLAGQYNEQFFGPGTRLTVL.

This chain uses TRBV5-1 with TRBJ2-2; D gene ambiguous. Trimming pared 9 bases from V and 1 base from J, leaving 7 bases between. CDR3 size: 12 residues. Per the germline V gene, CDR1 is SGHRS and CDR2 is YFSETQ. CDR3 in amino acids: CATQLNTGELFF. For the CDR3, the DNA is TGCGCCACCCAACTGAACACCGGGGAGCTGTTTTTT. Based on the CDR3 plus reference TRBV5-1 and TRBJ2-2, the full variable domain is KAGVTQTPRYLIKTRGQQVTLSCSPISGHRSVSWYQQTPGQGLQFLFEYFSETQRNKGNFPGRFSGRQFSNSRSEMNVSTLELGDSALYLCATQLNTGELFFGEGSRLTVL.

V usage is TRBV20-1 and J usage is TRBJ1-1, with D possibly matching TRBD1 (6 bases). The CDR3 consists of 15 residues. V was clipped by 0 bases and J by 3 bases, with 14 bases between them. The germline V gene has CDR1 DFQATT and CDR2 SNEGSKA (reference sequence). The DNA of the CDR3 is TGCAGTGCTAGAGATGCCTTAAGGGGGTACACTGAAGCTTTCTTT. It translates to CSARDALRGYTEAFF.

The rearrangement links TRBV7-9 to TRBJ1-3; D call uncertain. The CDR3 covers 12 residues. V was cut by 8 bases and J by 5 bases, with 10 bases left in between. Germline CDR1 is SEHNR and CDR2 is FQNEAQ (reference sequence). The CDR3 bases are TGTGCCAGCTCAACAGCAAGAAACACCATATATTTT. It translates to CASSTARNTIYF.

The CDR3 DNA follows: TGTGCCAGTACAAAGGGTCCGTCCTATGGCTACACCTTC. This sequence encodes CASTKGPSYGYTF. The V call is TRBV19, the J call TRBJ1-2, with D uncertain. The CDR3 is 13 residues long. Germline CDR1 reads LNHDA; CDR2 reads SQIVND (reference sequence). V was cut by 7 bases and J by 4 bases, with 13 bases left in between.

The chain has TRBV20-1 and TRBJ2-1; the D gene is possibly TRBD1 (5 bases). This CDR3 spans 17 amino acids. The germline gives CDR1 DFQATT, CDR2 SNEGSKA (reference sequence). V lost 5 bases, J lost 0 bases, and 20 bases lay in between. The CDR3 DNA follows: TGCAGTGCTCGCGGCCCTTCTAGGGGTGGCTCCTACAATGAGCAGTTCTTC. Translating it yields CSARGPSRGGSYNEQFF.

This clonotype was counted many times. The CDR3 loop reads CASSQRAQETQYF. The DNA for the CDR3 is TGTGCCAGCAGCCAGAGGGCTCAAGAGACCCAGTACTTC. This chain uses TRBV7-2 with TRBJ2-5, with D perhaps matching TRBD2 (5 bases). Germline V lookup: CDR1 SGHTA, CDR2 FQGNSA. The CDR3 runs to 13 residues. V was shortened by 5 bases and J by 2 bases, with 9 bases between the two germline ends.

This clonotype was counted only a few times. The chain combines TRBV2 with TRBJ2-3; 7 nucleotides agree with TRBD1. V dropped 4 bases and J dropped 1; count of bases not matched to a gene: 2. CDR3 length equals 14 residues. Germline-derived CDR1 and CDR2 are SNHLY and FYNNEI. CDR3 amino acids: CASSADRGTDTQYF. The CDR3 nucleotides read TGTGCCAGCAGTGCTGACAGGGGCACAGATACGCAGTATTTT.

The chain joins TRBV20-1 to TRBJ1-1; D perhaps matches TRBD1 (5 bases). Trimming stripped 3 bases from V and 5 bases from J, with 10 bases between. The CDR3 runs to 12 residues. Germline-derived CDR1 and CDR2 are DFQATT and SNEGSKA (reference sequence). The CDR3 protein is CSASQGLTEAFF. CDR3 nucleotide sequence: TGCAGTGCTAGTCAGGGTCTAACTGAAGCTTTCTTT.

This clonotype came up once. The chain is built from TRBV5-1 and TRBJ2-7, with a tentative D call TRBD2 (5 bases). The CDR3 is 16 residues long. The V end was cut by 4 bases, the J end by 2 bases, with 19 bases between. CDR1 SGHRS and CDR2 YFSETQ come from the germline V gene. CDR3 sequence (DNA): TGCGCCAGCAGCAGCGGCTGGCTCCAAGCCCCCTACGAGCAGTACTTC. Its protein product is CASSSGWLQAPYEQYF.

This chain's CDR3 is CASSSNPFGTHYSGDTQYF. CDR3 in DNA: TGTGCCAGCAGCTCTAACCCTTTCGGGACACATTACTCTGGGGATACGCAGTATTTT. The chain employs TRBV7-9 and TRBJ2-3, with D perhaps TRBD1 (6 bases). The germline V and J ends were trimmed by 4 bases and 6 bases, with 29 bases remaining between them. This CDR3 is 19 amino acids long. Per germline, CDR1 SEHNR and CDR2 FQNEAQ (reference sequence).

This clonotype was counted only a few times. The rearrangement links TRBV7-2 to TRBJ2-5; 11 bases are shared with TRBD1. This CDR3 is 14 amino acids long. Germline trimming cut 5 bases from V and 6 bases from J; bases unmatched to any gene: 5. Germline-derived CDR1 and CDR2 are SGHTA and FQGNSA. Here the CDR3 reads CASSRTGGAKTQYF. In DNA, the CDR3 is TGTGCCAGCAGCCGGACAGGGGGCGCAAAGACCCAGTACTTC.

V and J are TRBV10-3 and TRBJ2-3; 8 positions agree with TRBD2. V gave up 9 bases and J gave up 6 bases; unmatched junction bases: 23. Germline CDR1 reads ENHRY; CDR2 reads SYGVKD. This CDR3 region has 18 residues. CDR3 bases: TGTGCCATTGGCTCCGGTGGGGGAAGCGGGAGAAAAGGGGATACGCAGTATTTT. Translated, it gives CAIGSGGGSGRKGDTQYF.

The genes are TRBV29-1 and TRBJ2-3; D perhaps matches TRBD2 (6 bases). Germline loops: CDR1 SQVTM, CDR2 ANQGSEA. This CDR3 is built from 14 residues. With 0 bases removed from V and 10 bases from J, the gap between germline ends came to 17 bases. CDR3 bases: TGCAGCGTTGAAGAGGCCTGGTCTAGCGATGCGCAGTATTTT. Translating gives CSVEEAWSSDAQYF.

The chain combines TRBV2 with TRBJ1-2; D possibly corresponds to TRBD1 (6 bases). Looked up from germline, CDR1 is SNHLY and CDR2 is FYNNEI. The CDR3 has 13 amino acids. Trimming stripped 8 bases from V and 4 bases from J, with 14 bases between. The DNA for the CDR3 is TGTGCCAGCTCCGAGCGGGGGGCCTATGGCTACACCTTC. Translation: CASSERGAYGYTF.

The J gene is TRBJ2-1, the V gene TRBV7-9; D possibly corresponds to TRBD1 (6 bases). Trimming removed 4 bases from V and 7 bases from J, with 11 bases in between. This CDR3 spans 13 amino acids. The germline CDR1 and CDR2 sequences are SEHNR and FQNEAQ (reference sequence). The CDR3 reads CASSWGRANEQFF. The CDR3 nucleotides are TGTGCCAGCAGCTGGGGGCGCGCGAATGAGCAGTTCTTC.

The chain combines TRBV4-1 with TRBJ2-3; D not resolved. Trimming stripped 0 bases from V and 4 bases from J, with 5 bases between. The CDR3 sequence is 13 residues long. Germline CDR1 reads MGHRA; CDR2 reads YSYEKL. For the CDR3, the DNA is TGCGCCAGCAGCCAAGAAACATCAGATACGCAGTATTTT. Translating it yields CASSQETSDTQYF.

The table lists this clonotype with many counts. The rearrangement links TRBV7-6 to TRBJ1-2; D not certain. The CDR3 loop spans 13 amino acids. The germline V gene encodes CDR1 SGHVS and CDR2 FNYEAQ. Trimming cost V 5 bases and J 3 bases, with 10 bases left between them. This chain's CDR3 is CASSPGVDYGYTF. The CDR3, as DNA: TGTGCCAGCAGCCCTGGGGTTGACTATGGCTACACCTTC.

The DNA for the CDR3 is TGTGCCAGCACCGTGGGACAGGGGAATAATTCACCCCTCCACTTT. Its protein is CASTVGQGNNSPLHF. The chain combines TRBV5-4 with TRBJ1-6; 10 bases align to TRBD1. Trimming cost V 6 bases and J 5 bases; bases outside gene matches: 5. The V gene's germline CDR1 is SGHNT and CDR2 YYREEE (reference sequence). The CDR3 consists of 15 residues. The full variable domain, its missing parts supplied by reference TRBV5-4 and TRBJ1-6, is ETGVTQSPTHLIKTRGQQVTLRCSSQSGHNTVSWYQQALGQGPQFIFQYYREEENGRGNFPPRFSGLQFPNYSSELNVNALELDDSALYLCASTVGQGNNSPLHFGNGTRLTVT.

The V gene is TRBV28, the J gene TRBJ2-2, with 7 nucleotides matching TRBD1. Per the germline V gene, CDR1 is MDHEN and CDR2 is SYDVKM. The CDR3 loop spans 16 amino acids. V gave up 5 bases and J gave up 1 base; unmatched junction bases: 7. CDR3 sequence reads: CASSGQDRQNTGELFF. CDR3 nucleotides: TGTGCCAGCAGTGGACAGGACAGGCAGAACACCGGGGAGCTGTTTTTT.

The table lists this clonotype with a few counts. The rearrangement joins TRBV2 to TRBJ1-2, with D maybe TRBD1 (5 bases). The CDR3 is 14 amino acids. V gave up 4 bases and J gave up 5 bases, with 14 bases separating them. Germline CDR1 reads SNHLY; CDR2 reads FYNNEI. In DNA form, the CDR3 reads TGTGCCAGCAGTGGAGGGGCCGGACCTTATGGCTACACCTTC. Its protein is CASSGGAGPYGYTF. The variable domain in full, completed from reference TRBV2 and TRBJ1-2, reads EPEVTQTPSHQVTQMGQEVILRCVPISNHLYFYWYRQILGQKVEFLVSFYNNEISEKSEIFDDQFSVERPDGSNFTLKIRSTKLEDSAMYFCASSGGAGPYGYTFGSGTRLTVV.

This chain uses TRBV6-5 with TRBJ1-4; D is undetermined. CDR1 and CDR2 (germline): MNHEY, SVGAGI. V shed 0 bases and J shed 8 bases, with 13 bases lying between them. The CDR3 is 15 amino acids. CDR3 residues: CASSYSNPRQEKLFF. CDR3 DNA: TGTGCCAGCAGTTACTCGAATCCTAGGCAGGAAAAACTGTTTTTT.

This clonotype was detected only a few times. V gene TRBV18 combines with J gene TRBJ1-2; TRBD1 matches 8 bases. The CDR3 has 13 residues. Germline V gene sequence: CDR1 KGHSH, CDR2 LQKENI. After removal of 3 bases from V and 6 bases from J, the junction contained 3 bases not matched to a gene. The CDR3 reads CASSPDRVDGYTF. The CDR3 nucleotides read TGTGCCAGCTCACCGGACAGGGTTGATGGCTACACCTTC.